This is a list of T cell receptor beta chains from one sample in a study of blood T cell repertoires in COVID-19. Profiling relied on immunoSEQ multiplex PCR, and the TCRdb table lists in-frame clones only, not all of them. The top ten clones hold approximately 0.8% of a sample with 55,000 to 85,000 clones, over 65% of them seen once. The sample was peripheral blood. These receptors were obtained from a woman in her sixties or seventies with acute or convalescent COVID-19. Each CDR3 is given with its conserved first and last residue. The order of the fields is V gene, J gene, clone size, D gene, CDR3 DNA, CDR3 protein. The D gene is left open where the match is weak. A row's size may be missing; if present it is once, few, many or a size class.

TRBV6-5	TRBJ1-1	once	-	TGTGCCAGCAGTCGAGCTTATACAGGGAACACTGAAGCTTTCTTT	CASSRAYTGNTEAFF
TRBV19	TRBJ1-2	-	-	TGTGCCAGTAGTTACGCGAACTATGGCTACACCTTC	CASSYANYGYTF
TRBV2	TRBJ1-1	-	-	TGTGCCAGCAGAGGGATTCAGGGAAAGACTGAAGCTTTCTTT	CASRGIQGKTEAFF
TRBV7-3	TRBJ2-2	-	TRBD1	TGTGCCAGCAGCGCTGGACAGGGTGGGAGTTTCGGGGAGCTGTTTTTT	CASSAGQGGSFGELFF
TRBV10-3	TRBJ2-7	-	TRBD1	TGTGCCATCAGTGAGTCGGGACAGGGTGGCTACGAGCAGTACTTC	CAISESGQGGYEQYF
TRBV5-4	TRBJ1-1	-	-	TGTGCCAGCAGCGAACAGAACACTGAAGCTTTCTTT	CASSEQNTEAFF
TRBV5-6	TRBJ2-4	-	TRBD1	TGTGCCAGCAGCGGTAGGGGACAGGAAAGAAACATTCAGTACTTC	CASSGRGQERNIQYF
TRBV19	TRBJ2-2	-	-	TGTGCCAGTAGTATATGGACCCTGGGGGGTGGAGGCACCGGGGAGCTGTTTTTT	CASSIWTLGGGGTGELFF
TRBV4-3	TRBJ2-1	few	-	TGCGCCAGCAGCCCGGACTATTACTACAATGAGCAGTTCTTC	CASSPDYYYNEQFF
TRBV30	TRBJ2-2	-	-	TGTGCCGGGGGGCGGATGGACACCGGGGAGCTGTTTTTT	CAGGRMDTGELFF
TRBV11-2	TRBJ1-2	once	-	TGTGCCAGCAGCCCTGGAAGGCAGGGATTCTATGGCTACACCTTC	CASSPGRQGFYGYTF
TRBV19	TRBJ2-7	medium-sized	-	TGTGCCAGTAGTACCCTTGGCGGAGGCGAGCAGTACTTC	CASSTLGGGEQYF
TRBV19	TRBJ1-2	-	TRBD1	TGTGCCAGTAGTATAGGGACAGGAGGACTCTATGGCTACACCTTC	CASSIGTGGLYGYTF
TRBV6-6	TRBJ1-3	once	TRBD1	TGTGCCAGCAGTTATCCCTCAGGGGGCGTTGGAAACACCATATATTTT	CASSYPSGGVGNTIYF
TRBV3-1/TRBV3-2	TRBJ1-2	few	TRBD1	TGTGCCAGCAGCCAAGAAGACCGGGACAGGGAAGGTTGCGATTATGGCTACACCTTC	CASSQEDRDREGCDYGYTF
TRBV6-5	TRBJ1-1	-	-	TGTGCCACCCGTCCCAGGGCCACGAACACTGAAGCTTTCTTT	CATRPRATNTEAFF
TRBV2	TRBJ1-2	-	-	TGTGCCAGCAGGGGGAATACAGGGTTCGATGGCTACACCTTC	CASRGNTGFDGYTF
TRBV18	TRBJ2-6	-	-	TGTGCCAGCTCACCTACCCCCCTACAGAACTCTGGGGCCAACGTCCTGACTTTC	CASSPTPLQNSGANVLTF
TRBV19	TRBJ1-4	-	-	TGTGCCAGTAGTGGCGGGGGTGGAGAAAAACTGTTTTTT	CASSGGGGEKLFF
TRBV6-4	TRBJ1-6	-	-	TGTGCCAGCAGGCAGGGTTGGGATTCACCCCTCCACTTT	CASRQGWDSPLHF
TRBV6-2/TRBV6-3	TRBJ2-1	-	-	TGTGCCAGCAGCCTCCCAAATGAGCAGTTCTTC	CASSLPNEQFF
TRBV11-2	TRBJ2-7	-	TRBD2	TGTGCCAGCAGCAGGGGCCTAGCGGGAACCTACGAGCAGTACTTC	CASSRGLAGTYEQYF
TRBV11-3	TRBJ1-1	few	-	TGTGCCAGCAGCTTAGATCCAGTATCTCGAGCTTTCTTT	CASSLDPVSRAFF
TRBV3-1/TRBV3-2	TRBJ2-1	-	TRBD1	TGTGCCAGCAGCCAAGCGGGGACAGGGGGTGGGGATGAGCAGTTCTTC	CASSQAGTGGGDEQFF
TRBV11-3	TRBJ2-5	-	TRBD2	TGTGCCAGCAGCATCTCCGGGGGGGGAAGGGGAGAGACCCAGTACTTC	CASSISGGGRGETQYF
TRBV28	TRBJ1-1	-	-	TGTGCCAGCACCAACTCAGGGGCCTCGTGGACTGAAGCTTTCTTT	CASTNSGASWTEAFF
TRBV4-1	TRBJ1-6	-	-	TGCGCCAGCAGCCAAGATTTATTCCCGAGCTCCTATAATTCACCCCTCCACTTT	CASSQDLFPSSYNSPLHF
TRBV27	TRBJ1-2	-	-	TGTGCCAGCAGTCCCGAAGGCAGGGCAACCTATGGCTACACCTTC	CASSPEGRATYGYTF
TRBV6-2/TRBV6-3	TRBJ1-4	-	TRBD1	TGTGCCAGCAGTTACGGACAGCGCAGGGGGAGCGAAAAACTGTTTTTT	CASSYGQRRGSEKLFF
TRBV7-2	TRBJ2-7	-	-	TGTGCCAGCAGCCCTAGGCCCGGAAGCGAGCAGTACTTC	CASSPRPGSEQYF
TRBV28	TRBJ2-1	-	-	TGTGCCAGCAGATCCCCTCTCGGGAGAGGGGCAAATGAGCAGTTCTTC	CASRSPLGRGANEQFF
TRBV11-2	TRBJ2-3	-	TRBD2	TGTGCCAGCAGCTTAGGACTAGCGACAGATACGCAGTATTTT	CASSLGLATDTQYF
TRBV28	TRBJ2-1	-	-	TGTGCCAGCAGGCCAGACAAATACAATGAGCAGTTCTTC	CASRPDKYNEQFF
TRBV6-5	TRBJ1-1	-	TRBD1	TGTGCCATCCGGGACAGGGGACGATTGAACACTGAAGCTTTCTTT	CAIRDRGRLNTEAFF
TRBV29-1	TRBJ2-5	-	TRBD2	TGCAGCGTTTCGACTAGCGGGACAGAGACCCAGTACTTC	CSVSTSGTETQYF
TRBV4-1	TRBJ1-1	few	TRBD1	TGCGCCAGCAGCAACCGGGACAGGGGGTTCACTGAAGCTTTCTTT	CASSNRDRGFTEAFF
TRBV4-1	TRBJ2-7	-	TRBD2	TGCGCCAGCAGCCAAGATGAGACTAGCGGGACCGAGCAGTACTTC	CASSQDETSGTEQYF
TRBV9	TRBJ2-3	-	TRBD1	TGTGCCAGCAGCGTAGATGGGACAGGGGCGGTTACGCAGTATTTT	CASSVDGTGAVTQYF
TRBV29-1	TRBJ1-1	-	-	TGCAGCGTCGCCGCTCAGGGTAGCACTGAAGCTTTCTTT	CSVAAQGSTEAFF
TRBV2	TRBJ1-1	-	TRBD1	TGTGCCAGCAGTGGATCGGCGCAGGGGGGTTCGGACACTGAAGCTTTCTTT	CASSGSAQGGSDTEAFF
TRBV3-1/TRBV3-2	TRBJ2-3	-	TRBD2	TGTGCCAGCAGCCAAGAAAGACGACTAGCGGGCACAGATACGCAGTATTTT	CASSQERRLAGTDTQYF
TRBV7-3	TRBJ2-1	once	TRBD1	TGTGCCAGCAGCTTTGATCGGGACAGCAGCTACAATGAGCAGTTCTTC	CASSFDRDSSYNEQFF
TRBV29-1	TRBJ1-4	-	TRBD1	TGCAGCGTCCGGGACAGGGGCGAAAAACTGTTTTTT	CSVRDRGEKLFF
TRBV7-2	TRBJ2-2	-	-	TGTGCCAGCAGCTTAAGCAAGGGGCAAACCGGGGAGCTGTTTTTT	CASSLSKGQTGELFF
TRBV21-1	TRBJ1-3	once	-	TGTGTAATCCCCTCTGGACGGACAGTCATCTCTGGAAACACCATATATTTT	CVIPSGRTVISGNTIYF
TRBV7-2	TRBJ2-5	-	TRBD2	TGTGCCAGCAGCCGGGGGGGGCGTCAAGAGACCCAGTACTTC	CASSRGGRQETQYF
TRBV11-2	TRBJ2-7	-	TRBD2	TGTGCCAGCAGAATGGCGGGGGGGAACTACGAGCAGTACTTC	CASRMAGGNYEQYF
TRBV18	TRBJ2-3	-	-	TGTGCCAGCTCACCGAAAAGACAGATCACAGATACGCAGTATTTT	CASSPKRQITDTQYF
TRBV11-2	TRBJ1-3	-	TRBD1	TGTGCCAGCAGCTCGGAACAGGGGGTGGGAAACACCATATATTTT	CASSSEQGVGNTIYF
TRBV9	TRBJ2-3	-	TRBD2	TGTGCCAGCAGCGTAGGGATGTCTAGCGGGGGGGCCACGCAGTATTTT	CASSVGMSSGGATQYF
TRBV6-5	TRBJ1-1	-	TRBD1	TGTGCCAGCAGTCCGATCTCCGGGACAGTGGGTGAAGCTTTCTTT	CASSPISGTVGEAFF
TRBV5-1	TRBJ2-1	-	-	TGCGCCAGCAGCTTGGCCGTTTCTAGCTCGGGGAATGAGCAGTTCTTC	CASSLAVSSSGNEQFF
TRBV6-5	TRBJ1-6	-	-	TGTGCCAGCAGCCCCATGGGGAGCGGGTCACCCCTCCACTTT	CASSPMGSGSPLHF
TRBV5-4	TRBJ2-1	many	-	TGTGCCAGCAGCGTACCGACAGGATCCTACAATGAGCAGTTCTTC	CASSVPTGSYNEQFF
TRBV18	TRBJ1-2	once	-	TGTGCCAGCTCCCCAGCACAGTTGGGGCGTAACGGCTACACCTTC	CASSPAQLGRNGYTF